This TCR beta chain is drawn from a study of T cells after yellow fever vaccination. TCRdb reanalysed the 5' RACE reads using MiXCR and keeps one entry per CDR3 protein. Seen here are around 550,000 distinct CDR3 sequences, less than 20% observed once, and the top ten hold more than 13%. Study-level results: After the booster, 96% of CD4 and about nine tenths of CD8 primary-response clones were re-detected.

Germline lookup yields CDR1 SGDLS and CDR2 YYNGEE. The CDR3 length is 13 residues. V was shortened by 4 bases and J by 5 bases, with 13 bases between the two germline ends. This clonotype was seen more than once but under ten times. Its target is not known. Sample: PBMCs, taken 15 days after the yellow fever booster vaccination. The V gene is TRBV9, the J gene TRBJ2-7; no clear D. This TCR was recovered from a man between 25 and 39 years old who received the YFV17D yellow fever vaccine. CDR3 in DNA: TGTGCCAGCAGCATACAAGGGCACAACGAGCAGTACTTC. It specifies CASSIQGHNEQYF.